This passage covers 10 T cell receptor beta chains from one sample sequenced in a study of cytotoxic CD8 clonotypes in ibrutinib-treated CLL. Data came from immunoSEQ multiplex PCR; TCRdb stores just in-frame clones and leaves some out. Among approximately 330,000 clones listed, approximately 80% were seen once. The input for sequencing was PBMCs, taken before ibrutinib treatment. The source of these receptors is a human donor with chronic lymphocytic leukemia.

This sequence joins TRBV25-1 and TRBJ2-1; a weak D match, TRBD2 (6 bases). CDR1 and CDR2 (germline): MGHDK, SYGVNS. The ends were cut back, 5 bases at V and 8 bases at J, with 19 bases in the middle. CDR3 size: 15 residues. The CDR3 DNA is TGTGCCAGCAGTAAACTGGGGGGAGTTTACTATGAGCAGTTCTTC. Amino acid sequence: CASSKLGGVYYEQFF. Complete variable domain (other parts from reference TRBV25-1 and TRBJ2-1): EADIYQTPRYLVIGTGKKITLECSQTMGHDKMYWYQQDPGMELHLIHYSYGVNSTEKGDLSSESTVSRIRTEHFPLTLESARPSHTSQYLCASSKLGGVYYEQFFGPGTRLTVL.

The chain couples TRBV9 to TRBJ2-4; a possible D gene is TRBD2 (5 bases). Trimming left V 4 bases short and J 8 bases short, with 16 bases between. The CDR3 is 14 amino acids. Germline V gene sequence: CDR1 SGDLS, CDR2 YYNGEE. The CDR3 nucleotides read TGTGCCAGCAGCCAATATGAGGGTGAGGACATTCAGTACTTC. Protein sequence: CASSQYEGEDIQYF.

This chain links TRBV28 with TRBJ2-3; no reliable D call. V was clipped by 6 bases and J by 4 bases, with 11 bases between them. Germline V gene lookup returns CDR1 MDHEN and CDR2 SYDVKM. The CDR3 runs to 13 residues. The CDR3 DNA reads as TGTGCCAGCAGAATTCCTAGGTCAGATACGCAGTATTTT. Translation gives CASRIPRSDTQYF.

The chain is built from TRBV27 and TRBJ2-7; D ambiguous. The CDR3 spans 14 residues. Deletions cut 3 bases from V and 1 base from J, with 10 bases between. The V gene's germline CDR1 is MNHEY and CDR2 SMNVEV (reference sequence). In DNA form, the CDR3 reads TGTGCCAGCAGTTTGGGCAGAATTTCCTACGAGCAGTACTTC. Translating it yields CASSLGRISYEQYF.

V is TRBV29-1 and J is TRBJ2-2, with D unclear. V was shortened by 4 bases and J by 4 bases, with 7 bases between the two germline ends. The CDR3 covers 12 residues. Germline CDR1 is SQVTM and CDR2 is ANQGSEA. The DNA for the CDR3 is TGCAGCGTTGTTAGGGCCACCGGGGAGCTGTTTTTT. It translates to CSVVRATGELFF.

The chain couples TRBV27 to TRBJ2-7, with 11 bases that match TRBD2. This CDR3 has 14 amino acids. V shed 6 bases and J 6 bases; nucleotides not matched to a gene: 7. Germline CDR1 is MNHEY and CDR2 is SMNVEV (reference sequence). For the CDR3, the DNA is TGTGCCAGCAGAATAGCGGGAGGGCCTAGCGAGCAGTACTTC. Its translation is CASRIAGGPSEQYF.

The chain is built from TRBV11-3 and TRBJ2-1; 12 nucleotides align to TRBD2. CDR3 length equals 17 residues. Losses at the gene ends were 2 bases for V and 9 bases for J; bases not matched to a gene: 11. CDR1 SGHNT and CDR2 YENEEA come from the germline V gene. The CDR3 nucleotides read TGTGCCAGCAGCTTAACAACTTCTAGCGGGAGGGCCTTTGAGCAGTTCTTC. Translating gives CASSLTTSSGRAFEQFF.

There are a few counts of this clone. V is TRBV19 and J is TRBJ2-2; D may be TRBD2 (6 bases). The CDR3 spans 15 residues. Germline loops: CDR1 LNHDA, CDR2 SQIVND (reference sequence). Trimming stripped 10 bases from V and 0 bases from J, with 15 bases between. The CDR3 coding sequence is TGTGCCACCAATAGGTTAGCGGCGAACACCGGGGAGCTGTTTTTT. Translating it yields CATNRLAANTGELFF.

This clone has a single count. The rearrangement uses TRBV7-3 and TRBJ2-4; 7 bases agree with TRBD2. The V gene's germline CDR1 is SGHTA and CDR2 FQGTGA. The CDR3 has 16 residues. With V trimmed by 5 bases and J by 0 bases, 7 bases remained unmatched. The CDR3 DNA reads as TGTGCCAGCAGCCCCACGGGCGGGGGAGCCAAAAACATTCAGTACTTC. This codes for CASSPTGGGAKNIQYF.

V gene TRBV2 combines with J gene TRBJ2-1; 13 nucleotides match TRBD2. The CDR3 consists of 15 residues. CDR1 SNHLY and CDR2 FYNNEI come from the germline V gene. V shed 5 bases and J 3 bases; nucleotides not matched to a gene: 1. The DNA for the CDR3 is TGTGCCAGCAGTAGACTAGCGGGGGGCTACAATGAGCAGTTCTTC. It is translated as CASSRLAGGYNEQFF.